This T cell receptor beta chain emerged from a study of shared clonotypes between healthy human individuals. For the study at large: Per donor, three plates held CD4 naive cells, three held CD4 memory, two held CD8 naive and one held CD8 memory.

Investigators divided CD4+ cells into CD45RA+ naive and CD45RA-negative memory subsets. This CDR3 spans 13 amino acids. CDR1 is SGHTA and CDR2 is FQGNSA in the germline V gene. Deletions cut 3 bases from V and 1 base from J, with 6 bases between. Researchers ran the assay at a deep level. Investigators spread the genomic DNA of each subset evenly over several immunoSEQ plates. The repertoire was sequenced with immunoSEQ multiplex PCR; TCRdb's copy has only in-frame clones and lacks some. Of 850,000 to 1,100,000 clones listed, 60% to 85% were seen once; the top ten hold 0.89%. This receptor was identified in a man aged 18 to 30 in good health. Some clones in this sample may be carry-over from other donors' samples. Sequenced sample: memory CD4+ T cells from PBMCs. Subset reported: CD45RA-negative fraction. This chain connects TRBV7-2 to TRBJ2-5; D is ambiguous. The CDR3 is CASSFIRQETQYF. Here the CDR3 DNA reads TGTGCCAGCAGCTTTATACGCCAAGAGACCCAGTACTTC.